The 18 T cell receptor beta chains given below trace back to one sample, sequenced in a study of control samples from healthy donors and cancer patients. Sequencing was performed with immunoSEQ multiplex PCR; in TCRdb, only in-frame clones are kept and a portion is missing. The repertoire consists of some 150,000 clones, with approximately 93% occurring once and the leading ten covering 4.5% to 6%. The sample taken for sequencing was blood. These receptors were taken from a man aged 35 to 55 in good health.

The chain employs TRBV6-2 or TRBV6-3 and TRBJ2-4; 8 bases agree with TRBD1. V gave up 6 bases and J gave up 6 bases; unmatched junction bases: 7. CDR1 is MNHEY and CDR2 is SVGEGT in the germline V gene. The CDR3 contains 14 residues. The CDR3 bases are TGTGCCAGCAGCGCGACAGGGGCGGGAAACATTCAGTACTTC. Protein product: CASSATGAGNIQYF.

V is TRBV30 and J is TRBJ1-1; no reliable D call. Germline V gene lookup returns CDR1 GTSNPN and CDR2 SVGIG (reference sequence). Trimming took 5 bases from V and 0 from J, leaving 10 bases between them. This CDR3 is built from 13 residues. The DNA of the CDR3 is TGTGCCTGGTCCAACGCGATGAACACTGAAGCTTTCTTT. It codes for CAWSNAMNTEAFF.

The chain couples TRBV10-1 to TRBJ2-1, with 13 bases aligning to TRBD2. From germline, CDR1 is WNHNN and CDR2 SYGVQD (reference sequence). The junction had 8 bases not matched to a gene; V was cut back by 6 bases and J by 9 bases. The CDR3 runs 15 residues. The CDR3 reads CASSRTSGGRGEQFF. The CDR3, as DNA: TGCGCCAGCAGCAGGACTAGCGGGGGAAGGGGTGAGCAGTTCTTC.

CDR3 residues: CASSNGGGNTEAFF. The DNA for the CDR3 is TGTGCCAGCAGCAATGGGGGTGGGAACACTGAAGCTTTCTTT. The chain joins TRBV6-5 to TRBJ1-1, with D maybe TRBD1 (5 bases). This CDR3 contains 14 residues. The germline CDR1 and CDR2 sequences are MNHEY and SVGAGI. Trimming left V 6 bases short and J 1 base short, with 12 bases between.

This sequence joins TRBV19 and TRBJ1-2, with TRBD1 matching 8 bases. V was clipped by 2 bases and J by 8 bases; unmatched bases: 7. The CDR3 totals 14 residues. CDR1 and CDR2 from the germline V gene are LNHDA and SQIVND (reference sequence). The CDR3 DNA is TGTGCCAGTAGTATACCTCAGGGGGCAGGAGGCTACACCTTC. Protein sequence: CASSIPQGAGGYTF.

This clone was seen more than once but under ten times. The V gene is TRBV4-3, the J gene TRBJ2-1, with 11 bases matching TRBD2. Germline V gives CDR1 LGHNA, CDR2 YSLEER. The CDR3 is made up of 15 amino acids. Unmatched junction bases numbered 6, after V lost 4 bases and J lost 7 bases. As DNA, the CDR3 is TGCGCCAGCAGCCTCGGACTAGCGGGTTTGAATGAGCAGTTCTTC. This codes for CASSLGLAGLNEQFF.

The chain recombines TRBV7-9 with TRBJ1-4; no clear D. The V and J ends lost 4 bases and 6 bases respectively, with 18 bases between them. Looked up from germline, CDR1 is SEHNR and CDR2 is FQNEAQ (reference sequence). This CDR3 is 16 amino acids long. The CDR3 region has the DNA TGTGCCAGCAGCTCGTACCGGGCCCCGGGCGATGAAAAACTGTTTTTT. Translated: CASSSYRAPGDEKLFF.

This rearrangement joins TRBV12-5 to TRBJ2-5; D is perhaps TRBD1 or TRBD2 (6 bases each). CDR1 and CDR2 (germline): LGHNT, FRNRAP. The CDR3 loop spans 16 amino acids. Trimming removed 0 bases from V and 4 bases from J, with 15 bases in between. The CDR3 here is CASGLVLTGRGETQYF. In DNA form, the CDR3 reads TGTGCTAGTGGTTTGGTACTAACAGGGCGGGGAGAGACCCAGTACTTC.

The CDR3 DNA sequence: TGTGCCAGCAGCTTTCGTCCAACGGGGGGCAGCTCCTACGAGCAGTACTTC. Translating it yields CASSFRPTGGSSYEQYF. V usage is TRBV13 and J usage is TRBJ2-7, with a possible D match to TRBD2 (7 bases). Germline V gives CDR1 PRHDT, CDR2 FYEKMQ (reference sequence). Between the trimmed V and J ends, which lost 3 bases and 0 bases, there was a span of 18 bases. This CDR3 has 17 residues.

The rearrangement links TRBV4-1 to TRBJ1-2; 7 bases are a match to TRBD1. The J segment lost 4 bases and the V segment lost 0 bases, leaving 5 bases of the junction unmatched. Germline CDR1 MGHRA, CDR2 YSYEKL. This CDR3 is 15 amino acids long. CDR3 loop: CASSQDWQGGYGYTF. DNA for the CDR3: TGCGCCAGCAGCCAAGATTGGCAGGGGGGCTATGGCTACACCTTC.

This chain joins TRBV4-1 and TRBJ1-6; no clear D. The CDR3 contains 11 residues. The germline V gene encodes CDR1 MGHRA and CDR2 YSYEKL. Trimming removed 1 base at V and 12 bases at J, with 4 bases between. Here the CDR3 reads CASSQGGPLHF. CDR3 coding DNA: TGCGCCAGCAGCCAAGGGGGACCCCTCCACTTT.

The rearrangement uses TRBV10-2 and TRBJ1-4; possibly TRBD1 for D (5 bases). This CDR3 region has 15 residues. The V end lost 4 bases, the J end lost 7 bases, and 16 bases lay between the germline ends. Germline values: CDR1 WSHSY, CDR2 SAAADI. CDR3 nucleotide sequence: TGCGCCAGCAGTGGAAGTGGGGGACGAGGTGAAAAACTGTTTTTT. Its protein product is CASSGSGGRGEKLFF.

This chain connects TRBV19 to TRBJ1-1; D uncertain. Germline CDR1 LNHDA, CDR2 SQIVND (reference sequence). The CDR3 length is 15 residues. The germline V and J ends were trimmed by 5 bases and 0 bases, with 13 bases remaining between them. The CDR3 nucleotides are TGTGCCAGTAGTCCGGCCCGGGTCGTGAACACTGAAGCTTTCTTT. The encoded protein is CASSPARVVNTEAFF.

This rearrangement joins TRBV9 to TRBJ2-5; D assignment may be TRBD1 or TRBD2 (5 bases each). The CDR3 is 15 amino acids. Trimming left V 4 bases short and J 5 bases short, with 18 bases between. CDR1 is SGDLS and CDR2 is YYNGEE in the germline V gene. The CDR3 DNA is TGTGCCAGCAGCCCCGGTGGGGGTAACGCGGAGACCCAGTACTTC. Protein product: CASSPGGGNAETQYF.

This chain links TRBV6-2 or TRBV6-3 with TRBJ2-3; the D is unclear. The CDR3 length is 13 residues. V shed 0 bases and J shed 4 bases, with 5 bases lying between them. Germline lookup yields CDR1 MNHEY and CDR2 SVGEGT. In DNA form, the CDR3 reads TGTGCCAGCAGTTACTCAGGGCCAGATACGCAGTATTTT. Translated, it gives CASSYSGPDTQYF.

V and J are TRBV7-2 and TRBJ1-2, with 7 bases that match TRBD1. This CDR3 has 15 residues. The germline gives CDR1 SGHTA, CDR2 FQGNSA. The J segment lost 4 bases and the V segment lost 3 bases, leaving 8 bases of the junction unmatched. CDR3 nucleotide sequence: TGTGCCAGCAGCTTTCGACAGGGAGGGAGCTATGGCTACACCTTC. Residues: CASSFRQGGSYGYTF.

The V gene is TRBV27, the J gene TRBJ2-1; TRBD2 is a possible D gene (7 bases). The ends were cut back, 0 bases at V and 2 bases at J, with 11 bases in the middle. CDR3 length: 16 amino acids. CDR1 is MNHEY, CDR2 SMNVEV, per germline (reference sequence). CDR3 in amino acids: CASSLSGGLAYNEQFF. CDR3 nucleotide sequence: TGTGCCAGCAGTTTATCGGGGGGGCTGGCCTACAATGAGCAGTTCTTC.

The CDR3 DNA reads as TGTGCCAGCAGCCCGACAGTCCCCAGCAATCAGCCCCAGCATTTT. This sequence encodes CASSPTVPSNQPQHF. This chain connects TRBV27 to TRBJ1-5, with D possibly TRBD1 on 5 matching bases. Trimming stripped 6 bases from V and 1 base from J, with 13 bases between. The CDR3 is 15 residues long. Germline V gene data show CDR1 as MNHEY and CDR2 as SMNVEV (reference sequence).